Each of the 14 T cell receptor beta chains below was sequenced from the same sample in a study of post-analysis software for immune sequencing data. Study observations and caveats: There were roughly five TRBV segments more frequent in patients than controls, and TRBV5-6, TRBV5-1 and TRBV20-1 were among them.

Unique molecular identifiers had been added to the TCR beta cDNA libraries. TCRdb reprocessed the PCR reads via MiXCR and lists one record per CDR3 protein. This sample yields about 540,000 distinct CDR3 sequences, of which around a third are seen a single time; 4.5% to 7.5% belongs to the top ten. The antigens of these receptors remain unknown. The sequenced sample consisted of blood. These receptor sequences come from a girl aged 2-17 years with multiple sclerosis.

The chain uses TRBV4-1 and TRBJ2-1; D uncertain. The CDR3 spans 17 residues. Germline assignment: CDR1 MGHRA and CDR2 YSYEKL. Trimming shortened V by 4 bases and J by 8 bases, and 24 bases separated the two germline ends. This chain's CDR3 is CASSPGFFQTPSYEQFF. CDR3 DNA sequence: TGCGCCAGCAGCCCCGGTTTTTTCCAAACCCCGTCCTATGAGCAGTTCTTC.

This sequence joins TRBV5-5 and TRBJ2-3; TRBD2 matches 7 bases. CDR1 is SGHKS, CDR2 YYEKEE, per germline (reference sequence). The length of the CDR3 is 13 residues. V trimming: 3 bases; J trimming: 5 bases; junction bases outside the gene matches: 3. CDR3 protein: CASSSGGRDTQYF. The CDR3 DNA reads as TGTGCCAGCAGCTCCGGGGGGAGAGATACGCAGTATTTT.

J is TRBJ1-2 and V is TRBV5-1; TRBD1 might be the D (5 bases). Trimming cost V 0 bases and J 6 bases, with 27 bases left between them. There are 19 residues in the CDR3. Germline CDR1 and CDR2: SGHRS and YFSETQ. CDR3 sequence: CASSLGGPRDGSFKDGYTF. CDR3 bases: TGCGCCAGCAGCTTGGGGGGCCCCAGGGACGGATCATTTAAGGATGGCTACACCTTC.

On this clonotype: The junction shows a germline mismatch at one end, possibly a read error. The chain recombines TRBV2 with TRBJ2-1; D is ambiguous. This CDR3 spans 11 amino acids. The germline gives CDR1 SNHLY, CDR2 FYNNEI. The CDR3 DNA sequence: TGTGCCAGCAGTGGCCCGGATGAGCAGGTCTTC. Translating gives CASSGPDEQVF.

This chain uses TRBV6-5 with TRBJ2-7, with 10 nucleotides matching TRBD1. This CDR3 contains 18 residues. Per the germline V gene, CDR1 is MNHEY and CDR2 is SVGAGI. Losses at the gene ends were 2 bases for V and 5 bases for J; bases not matched to a gene: 15. As DNA, the CDR3 is TGTGCCAGCAGTTACACTTTCCTGACAGGGGGCGAAAACCACGAGCAGTACTTC. Translated: CASSYTFLTGGENHEQYF.

The chain combines TRBV28 with TRBJ1-2, with 8 bases matching TRBD1. Germline V gene data show CDR1 as MDHEN and CDR2 as SYDVKM. This CDR3 has 16 amino acids. Trimming cost V 2 bases and J 0 bases; bases outside gene matches: 5. CDR3 DNA: TGTGCCAGCAGTTTACCCGGACAGGGAGCTAACTATGGCTACACCTTC. Protein: CASSLPGQGANYGYTF.

The table lists this clonotype with a few counts. The chain is built from TRBV5-1 and TRBJ2-5, with unresolved D. CDR1 is SGHRS, CDR2 YFSETQ, per germline. This CDR3 has 13 amino acids. Deletions cut 4 bases from V and 4 bases from J, with 11 bases between. The CDR3 loop reads CASSDVLGETQYF. Here the CDR3 DNA reads TGCGCCAGCAGCGATGTTCTGGGAGAGACCCAGTACTTC. Full variable domain (remainder filled in from reference TRBV5-1 and TRBJ2-5): KAGVTQTPRYLIKTRGQQVTLSCSPISGHRSVSWYQQTPGQGLQFLFEYFSETQRNKGNFPGRFSGRQFSNSRSEMNVSTLELGDSALYLCASSDVLGETQYFGPGTRLLVL.

This clonotype was found a few times. The V and J genes are TRBV20-1 and TRBJ2-1; D may be TRBD2 (6 bases). The CDR3 sequence is 14 residues long. V was shortened by 4 bases and J by 6 bases, with 16 bases between the two germline ends. The germline V gene has CDR1 DFQATT and CDR2 SNEGSKA (reference sequence). CDR3 protein: CSATPGLSSNEQFF. As DNA, the CDR3 is TGCAGTGCTACACCGGGACTCTCTTCCAATGAGCAGTTCTTC.

This clonotype came up a few times. This chain joins TRBV7-9 and TRBJ1-4, with TRBD1 identical over 8 bases. V lost 3 bases, J lost 4 bases, and 19 bases stayed unmatched. The CDR3 loop spans 20 amino acids. From germline, CDR1 is SEHNR and CDR2 FQNEAQ (reference sequence). The CDR3 DNA is TGTGCCAGCAGCTTCCGCCCGGGACAGGCGGAAGGGGACCTTAATGAAAAACTGTTTTTT. Translating gives CASSFRPGQAEGDLNEKLFF.

V and J are TRBV4-1 and TRBJ1-4, with a possible D match to TRBD1 (6 bases). The CDR3 loop spans 14 amino acids. Trimming removed 0 bases at V and 8 bases at J, with 10 bases between. Germline CDR1 MGHRA, CDR2 YSYEKL. The CDR3 protein is CASSQEGGREKLFF. The CDR3 DNA is TGCGCCAGCAGCCAAGAAGGGGGGCGGGAAAAACTGTTTTTT.

J is TRBJ1-2 and V is TRBV6-1, with D unclear. The CDR3 extends over 16 amino acids. The germline gives CDR1 MNHNS, CDR2 SASEGT. Trimming took 2 bases from V and 4 from J, leaving 17 bases between them. This CDR3 reads CASSEFLRRASYGYTF. CDR3 coding DNA: TGTGCCAGCAGTGAATTTCTCCGGAGGGCAAGCTATGGCTACACCTTC.

V and J are TRBV12-3 or TRBV12-4 and TRBJ1-6; 9 bases fit TRBD1. This CDR3 is 13 amino acids long. Trimming took 8 bases from V and 7 from J; bases not matched to a gene: 3. The CDR3 spells CASLQGANSPLHF. The CDR3 nucleotides are TGTGCCAGCCTACAGGGGGCGAATTCACCCCTCCACTTT.

This clonotype was observed at least ten times. V gene TRBV12-3 or TRBV12-4 combines with J gene TRBJ2-5; 9 nucleotides agree with TRBD1. With 0 bases clipped from V and 4 bases from J, the junction kept 0 bases outside the gene matches. The CDR3 runs 14 residues. CDR3 sequence: CASSLADRGETQYF. The CDR3 coding sequence is TGTGCCAGCAGTTTAGCGGACAGGGGAGAGACCCAGTACTTC.

This clonotype was picked up many times. V is TRBV5-1 and J is TRBJ2-7, with D hard to call. This CDR3 contains 12 residues. V lost 0 bases and J lost 5, with 6 bases in between. Germline V lookup: CDR1 SGHRS, CDR2 YFSETQ. CDR3 bases: TGCGCCAGCAGCTTGGTCGGAAACGAGCAGTACTTC. Protein product: CASSLVGNEQYF. Using reference TRBV5-1 and TRBJ2-7 for the parts outside the CDR3, the full variable domain is KAGVTQTPRYLIKTRGQQVTLSCSPISGHRSVSWYQQTPGQGLQFLFEYFSETQRNKGNFPGRFSGRQFSNSRSEMNVSTLELGDSALYLCASSLVGNEQYFGPGTRLTVT.